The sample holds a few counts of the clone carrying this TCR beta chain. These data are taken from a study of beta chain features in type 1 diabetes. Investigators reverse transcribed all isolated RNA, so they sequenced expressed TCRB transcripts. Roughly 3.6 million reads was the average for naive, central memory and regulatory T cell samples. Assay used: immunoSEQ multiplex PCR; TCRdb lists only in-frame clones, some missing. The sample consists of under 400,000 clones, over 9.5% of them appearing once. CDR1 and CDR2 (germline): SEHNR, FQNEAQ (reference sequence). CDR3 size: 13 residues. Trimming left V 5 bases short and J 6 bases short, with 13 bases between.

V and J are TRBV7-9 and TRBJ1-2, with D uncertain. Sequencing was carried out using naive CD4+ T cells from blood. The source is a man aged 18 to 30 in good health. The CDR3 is CASSLTPSDGYTF. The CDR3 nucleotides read TGTGCCAGCAGCCTAACACCCAGCGATGGCTACACCTTC.